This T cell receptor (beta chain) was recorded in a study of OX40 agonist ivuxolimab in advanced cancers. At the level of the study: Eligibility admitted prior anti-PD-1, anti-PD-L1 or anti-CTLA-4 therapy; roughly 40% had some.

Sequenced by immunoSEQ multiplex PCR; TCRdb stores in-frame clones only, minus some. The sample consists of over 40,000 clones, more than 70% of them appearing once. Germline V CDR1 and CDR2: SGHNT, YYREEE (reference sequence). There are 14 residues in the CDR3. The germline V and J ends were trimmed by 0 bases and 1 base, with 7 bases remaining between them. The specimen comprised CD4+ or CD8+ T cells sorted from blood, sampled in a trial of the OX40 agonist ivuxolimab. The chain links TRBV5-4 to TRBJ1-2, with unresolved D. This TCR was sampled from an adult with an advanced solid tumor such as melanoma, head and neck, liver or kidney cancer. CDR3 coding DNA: TGTGCCAGCAGCTTGGCCGGGTTTAACTATGGCTACACCTTC. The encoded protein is CASSLAGFNYGYTF.